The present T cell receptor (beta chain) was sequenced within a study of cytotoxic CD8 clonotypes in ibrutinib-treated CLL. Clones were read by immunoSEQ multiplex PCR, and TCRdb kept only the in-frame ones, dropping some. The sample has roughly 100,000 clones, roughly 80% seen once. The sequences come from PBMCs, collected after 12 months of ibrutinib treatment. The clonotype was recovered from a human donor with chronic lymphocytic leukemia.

CDR3 nucleotides: TGTGCCAGCTCACCGCCCAGGACAGGAGCTTTCTATGGCTACACCTTC. It specifies CASSPPRTGAFYGYTF. J is TRBJ1-2 and V is TRBV18; TRBD1 agrees at 7 bases. The CDR3 has 16 residues. V was pared by 3 bases and J by 4 bases, with 11 bases of the junction left unmatched. Germline CDR1 KGHSH, CDR2 LQKENI.